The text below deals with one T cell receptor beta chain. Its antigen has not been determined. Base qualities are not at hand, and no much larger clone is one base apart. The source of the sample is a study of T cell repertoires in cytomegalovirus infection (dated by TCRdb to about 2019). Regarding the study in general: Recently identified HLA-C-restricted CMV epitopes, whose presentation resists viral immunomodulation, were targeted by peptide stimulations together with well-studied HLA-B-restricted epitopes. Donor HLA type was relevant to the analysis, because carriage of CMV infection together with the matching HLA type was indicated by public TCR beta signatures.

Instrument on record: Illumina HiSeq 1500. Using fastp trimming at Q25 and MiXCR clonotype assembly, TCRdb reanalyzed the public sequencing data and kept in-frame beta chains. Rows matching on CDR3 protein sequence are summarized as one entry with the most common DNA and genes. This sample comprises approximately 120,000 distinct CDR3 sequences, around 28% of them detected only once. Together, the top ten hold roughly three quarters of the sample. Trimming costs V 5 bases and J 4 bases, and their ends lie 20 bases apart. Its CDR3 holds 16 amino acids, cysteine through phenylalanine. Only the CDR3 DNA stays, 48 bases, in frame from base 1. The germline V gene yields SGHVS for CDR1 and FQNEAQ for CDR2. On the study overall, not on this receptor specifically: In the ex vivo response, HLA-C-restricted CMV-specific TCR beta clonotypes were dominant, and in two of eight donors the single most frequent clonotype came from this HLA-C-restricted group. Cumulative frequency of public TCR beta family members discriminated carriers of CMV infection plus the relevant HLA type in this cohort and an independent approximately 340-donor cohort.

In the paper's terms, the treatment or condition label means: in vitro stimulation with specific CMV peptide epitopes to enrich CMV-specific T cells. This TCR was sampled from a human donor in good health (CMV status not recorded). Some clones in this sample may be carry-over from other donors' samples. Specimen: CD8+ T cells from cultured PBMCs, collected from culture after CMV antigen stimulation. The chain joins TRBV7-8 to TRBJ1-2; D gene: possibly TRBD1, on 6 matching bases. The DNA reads TGTGCCAGCAGCCCCCCGACAGGAGCCACTAGCTATGGCTACACCTTC. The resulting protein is CASSPPTGATSYGYTF.